This T cell receptor (beta chain) was sequenced for a study of cytomegalovirus exposure and HLA in healthy donors. Findings and limits, study-wide: Later analysis demonstrated an association between a missense DCLRE1C variant and TCR beta V- and J-gene trimming. Sequence variants that were highly shared formed a cluster that was likely a sequencing artifact. An analysis that was carried out later associated 15,000 to 20,000 TCR beta sequences with HLA alleles at 0.05 false discovery rate. Available immune exposure information covered CMV serostatus only.

As to this clone: Its target is unknown.

This CDR3 has 13 amino acids. Germline assignment: CDR1 MNHEY and CDR2 SVGAGI. Trimming took off 2 bases at V and 9 bases at J, with 11 bases between the two ends. A multiplex PCR was run with 60 Vbeta primers and 13 Jbeta primers. The protocol was immunoSEQ multiplex PCR, while the TCRdb copy is restricted to in-frame clones and leaves out a portion. The table has about 210,000 clones, just under 80% seen once. The V and J genes are TRBV6-5 and TRBJ2-1; maybe TRBD2 (5 bases). The TCR comes from a boy younger than 18 in good health and CMV-seronegative. Sequencing input: PBMCs. The CDR3 DNA follows: TGTGCCAGCAGTTACAGACACCGGGGTGAGCAGTTCTTC. This sequence encodes CASSYRHRGEQFF.